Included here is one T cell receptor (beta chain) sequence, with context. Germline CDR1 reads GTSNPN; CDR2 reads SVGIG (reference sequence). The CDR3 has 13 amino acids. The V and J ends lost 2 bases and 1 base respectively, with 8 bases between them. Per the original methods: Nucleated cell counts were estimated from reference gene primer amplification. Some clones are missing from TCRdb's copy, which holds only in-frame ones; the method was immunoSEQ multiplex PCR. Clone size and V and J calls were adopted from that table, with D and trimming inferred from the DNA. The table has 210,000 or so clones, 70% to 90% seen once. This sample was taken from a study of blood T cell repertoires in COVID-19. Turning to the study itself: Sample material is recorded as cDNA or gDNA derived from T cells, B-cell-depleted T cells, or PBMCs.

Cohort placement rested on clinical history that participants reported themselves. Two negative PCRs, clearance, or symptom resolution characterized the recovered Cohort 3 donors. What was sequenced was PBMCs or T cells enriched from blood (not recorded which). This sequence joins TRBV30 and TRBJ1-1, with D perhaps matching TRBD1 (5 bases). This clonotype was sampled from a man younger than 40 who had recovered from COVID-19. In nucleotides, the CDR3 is TGTGCCTGGAGTCGACAGACGAACACTGAAGCTTTCTTT. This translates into CAWSRQTNTEAFF.